A single sample is the source of the 24 T cell receptor beta chains below, sequenced in a study of long-term antiretroviral therapy in people with HIV (dated by TCRdb to the early 2020s). The immunoSEQ hsTCRB v3.0 assay was used at survey level resolution for TRB variable region sequencing. Imported from immuneACCESS, the table was reduced by TCRdb to in-frame sequences with V and J called. These copies leave out some clones; in studies compared against another copy, an unresolved V gene accounts for under half, and the cause of the remainder is not known. This sample is represented by fewer than 55,000 clones; roughly 96% of them were singletons. Jointly, the top ten make up roughly 2.5% of the sample. Sequencing used unsorted PBMCs, obtained 3.7 years after starting antiretroviral therapy. The receptors originated from a woman in her 50s with HIV.

V gene TRBV5-1 combines with J gene TRBJ1-2; D gene uncertain. Germline lookup yields CDR1 SGHRS and CDR2 YFSETQ. The CDR3 loop spans 13 amino acids. V lost 2 bases and J lost 1, with 6 bases in between. CDR3 residues: CASSLVGNYGYTF. The DNA for the CDR3 is TGCGCCAGCAGCTTAGTTGGTAACTATGGCTACACCTTC.

This sequence joins TRBV7-3 and TRBJ2-2; the match to TRBD1 covers 9 bases. This CDR3 is 14 amino acids long. From germline, CDR1 is SGHTA and CDR2 FQGTGA. J lost 7 bases, V lost 4 bases, and 4 bases had no gene match. The CDR3 protein is CASSSTGGGGELFF. CDR3 coding DNA: TGTGCCAGCAGCTCGACAGGGGGTGGCGGGGAGCTGTTTTTT. Full variable domain (missing parts from reference TRBV7-3 and TRBJ2-2): GAGVSQTPSNKVTEKGKYVELRCDPISGHTALYWYRQSLGQGPEFLIYFQGTGAADDSGLPNDRFFAVRPEGSVSTLKIQRTERGDSAVYLCASSSTGGGGELFFGEGSRLTVL.

This rearrangement joins TRBV2 to TRBJ1-4; 11 nucleotides agree with TRBD1. Germline CDR1 reads SNHLY; CDR2 reads FYNNEI. Trimming took 7 bases from V and 7 from J; bases not matched to a gene: 11. The CDR3 covers 16 residues. As DNA, the CDR3 is TGTGCCAGCATCCCGAACCCGGGACAGGGGGGTGAAAAACTGTTTTTT. This gives the protein CASIPNPGQGGEKLFF.

The gene calls are TRBV4-1 and TRBJ1-3, with a tentative D call TRBD1 (5 bases). CDR3 length equals 17 residues. The germline gives CDR1 MGHRA, CDR2 YSYEKL. V lost 5 bases to trimming and J lost 0 bases, with 17 bases between them. The chain's CDR3 is CASSAGRILTSGNTIYF. The CDR3 nucleotides are TGCGCCAGCAGCGCGGGACGGATTCTTACCTCTGGAAACACCATATATTTT.

This clone showed up just once. The chain employs TRBV5-1 and TRBJ2-5; TRBD1 matches at 7 bases. V was pared by 2 bases and J by 3 bases, with 4 bases of the junction left unmatched. Germline CDR1 reads SGHRS; CDR2 reads YFSETQ. The CDR3 loop spans 14 amino acids. The CDR3 nucleotides read TGCGCCAGCAGCTTACGGGACAGAGAAGAGACCCAGTACTTC. Amino acid sequence: CASSLRDREETQYF.

The gene calls are TRBV9 and TRBJ1-2, with D tentatively TRBD1 (6 bases). The CDR3 runs 13 residues. Trimming stripped 0 bases from V and 6 bases from J, with 9 bases between. Germline CDR1 and CDR2: SGDLS and YYNGEE. CDR3 nucleotide sequence: TGTGCCAGCAGCGTAGTTGAGGGGGATGGCTACACCTTC. It encodes CASSVVEGDGYTF.

The chain joins TRBV7-8 to TRBJ2-1; D call uncertain. CDR1 is SGHVS, CDR2 FQNEAQ, per germline. V gave up 3 bases and J gave up 5 bases, with 5 bases separating them. The CDR3 has 12 amino acids. In nucleotides, the CDR3 is TGTGCCAGCAGCTTCCGTGACAATGAGCAGTTCTTC. This encodes CASSFRDNEQFF.

The chain couples TRBV6-6 to TRBJ1-5, with D perhaps matching TRBD1 (5 bases). The V gene lost 2 bases and the J gene lost 4 bases, with 6 bases spanning the gap. CDR1 and CDR2 (germline): MNHNY, SVGAGI (reference sequence). The CDR3 runs to 13 residues. CDR3 in amino acids: CASSYGGNQPQHF. CDR3 sequence (DNA): TGTGCCAGCAGTTACGGGGGAAATCAGCCCCAGCATTTT.

This chain uses TRBV7-3 with TRBJ2-5, with 11 bases that match TRBD2. The V gene's germline CDR1 is SGHTA and CDR2 FQGTGA. This CDR3 comprises 15 residues. Unmatched junction bases numbered 3, after V lost 5 bases and J lost 1 base. The CDR3 DNA follows: TGTGCCAGCAGCCTTAGCGGGGGGGCCCAAGAGACCCAGTACTTC. It is translated as CASSLSGGAQETQYF.

V gene TRBV5-8 combines with J gene TRBJ2-1; 13 bases match TRBD2. The V gene end was trimmed by 0 bases and the J gene end by 7 bases; junction bases not matched to a gene: 7. Germline CDR1 reads SGHTS; CDR2 reads YDEGEE. The length of the CDR3 is 17 residues. The CDR3 loop is CASSLVRLTSGGNEQFF. The CDR3 DNA is TGTGCCAGCAGCTTGGTAAGGTTGACTAGCGGGGGGAATGAGCAGTTCTTC.

V usage is TRBV9 and J usage is TRBJ2-6; possibly TRBD2 for D (5 bases). The CDR3 consists of 18 residues. The V gene's germline CDR1 is SGDLS and CDR2 YYNGEE. V was shortened by 0 bases and J by 0 bases, with 13 bases between the two germline ends. This CDR3 is CASSVDGLATSGANVLTF. Here the CDR3 DNA reads TGTGCCAGCAGCGTAGATGGTCTAGCCACCTCTGGGGCCAACGTCCTGACTTTC.

The chain recombines TRBV7-2 with TRBJ1-2; D possibly corresponds to TRBD1 (5 bases). Germline CDR1 SGHTA, CDR2 FQGNSA. With 3 bases removed from V and 8 bases from J, the gap between germline ends came to 25 bases. CDR3 length equals 17 residues. CDR3 coding DNA: TGTGCCAGCAGCTTGGTCCCAGGGTACTTAATTTCCGACGGCTACACCTTC. Translating gives CASSLVPGYLISDGYTF.

The V and J genes are TRBV7-3 and TRBJ2-7; 9 bases match TRBD2. Germline values: CDR1 SGHTA, CDR2 FQGTGA. V dropped 2 bases and J dropped 3; count of bases not matched to a gene: 5. The CDR3 length is 15 residues. The CDR3: CASSLSPAGGYEQYF. CDR3 nucleotide sequence: TGTGCCAGCAGCTTATCCCCAGCGGGGGGCTACGAGCAGTACTTC. Full variable domain (outside the CDR3, taken from reference TRBV7-3 and TRBJ2-7): GAGVSQTPSNKVTEKGKYVELRCDPISGHTALYWYRQSLGQGPEFLIYFQGTGAADDSGLPNDRFFAVRPEGSVSTLKIQRTERGDSAVYLCASSLSPAGGYEQYFGPGTRLTVT.

The genes are TRBV9 and TRBJ2-7; 7 nucleotides match TRBD2. J gave up 3 bases and V 0 bases, and 6 bases lay outside the gene matches. Germline V lookup: CDR1 SGDLS, CDR2 YYNGEE. CDR3 length equals 15 residues. CDR3 sequence: CASSVAPSGDYEQYF. The CDR3 nucleotides read TGTGCCAGCAGCGTAGCGCCTAGCGGTGACTACGAGCAGTACTTC.

The rearrangement links TRBV5-1 to TRBJ2-2, with TRBD1 identical over 10 bases. The CDR3 spans 17 residues. The germline V gene has CDR1 SGHRS and CDR2 YFSETQ. Trimming took 4 bases from V and 5 from J; bases not matched to a gene: 11. CDR3 in DNA: TGCGCCAGCAGCAGAGACAGGGGGCTCTTGATTACCGGGGAGCTGTTTTTT. Protein sequence: CASSRDRGLLITGELFF.

The chain carries TRBV29-1 and TRBJ1-2, with D unclear. The CDR3 consists of 12 residues. Germline CDR1 SQVTM, CDR2 ANQGSEA. V was shortened by 3 bases and J by 4 bases, with 9 bases between the two germline ends. The CDR3 DNA sequence: TGCAGCGTTGAGGGCAGCGGCTATGGCTACACCTTC. It encodes CSVEGSGYGYTF.

The rearrangement links TRBV7-9 to TRBJ2-5, with 8 bases fitting TRBD2. The V gene's germline CDR1 is SEHNR and CDR2 FQNEAQ (reference sequence). After removal of 5 bases from V and 5 bases from J, the junction contained 10 bases not matched to a gene. The CDR3 covers 15 residues. CDR3 DNA: TGTGCCAGCAGCCGGGGGGGAAGTAGCGGGGAGACCCAGTACTTC. It encodes CASSRGGSSGETQYF.

This chain joins TRBV15 and TRBJ1-6; D ambiguous. The CDR3 has 18 amino acids. Germline loops: CDR1 LNHNV, CDR2 YYDKDF (reference sequence). Trimming shortened V by 4 bases and J by 10 bases, and 26 bases separated the two germline ends. CDR3 nucleotides: TGTGCCACCAGCACAGAAATGGTGTGGATTGAAGGGATCTCACCCCTCCACTTT. It translates to CATSTEMVWIEGISPLHF.

The rearrangement links TRBV29-1 to TRBJ2-7; the D gene is possibly TRBD1 (5 bases). V shed 5 bases and J shed 2 bases, with 10 bases lying between them. The CDR3 consists of 12 residues. CDR1 SQVTM and CDR2 ANQGSEA come from the germline V gene. The CDR3 here is CSVQGSPYEQYF. The CDR3 DNA reads TGCAGCGTTCAGGGTAGCCCCTACGAGCAGTACTTC.

The V and J genes are TRBV7-8 and TRBJ1-1; D ambiguous. This CDR3 comprises 14 residues. V lost 4 bases to trimming and J lost 6 bases, with 15 bases between them. Per germline, CDR1 SGHVS and CDR2 FQNEAQ. In nucleotides, the CDR3 is TGTGCCAGCAGCTCGCGGGGTGAGATCGCTGAAGCTTTCTTT. Amino acids: CASSSRGEIAEAFF.

The CDR3 is CASSPETSGVKETQYF. The CDR3 DNA reads TGTGCCAGCAGCCCCGAGACTAGCGGGGTCAAAGAGACCCAGTACTTC. V and J are TRBV11-2 and TRBJ2-5, with TRBD2 matching over 11 bases. From germline, CDR1 is SGHAT and CDR2 FQNNGV. Unmatched junction bases numbered 8, after V lost 5 bases and J lost 3 bases. The CDR3 is made up of 16 amino acids.

J is TRBJ2-7 and V is TRBV29-1; D not resolved. Germline-derived CDR1 and CDR2 are SQVTM and ANQGSEA. V was shortened by 4 bases and J by 1 base, with 8 bases between the two germline ends. CDR3 length: 12 residues. CDR3 loop: CSVALGSYEQYF. DNA for the CDR3: TGCAGCGTTGCGCTAGGATCCTACGAGCAGTACTTC.

The chain uses TRBV30 and TRBJ1-2; no clear D. V lost 8 bases, J lost 3 bases, and 16 bases lay in between. Germline CDR1 and CDR2: GTSNPN and SVGIG (reference sequence). The CDR3 runs to 13 residues. The CDR3 sequence: CAGRGSKYYGYTF. The CDR3 DNA sequence: TGTGCCGGTAGAGGCAGTAAATACTATGGCTACACCTTC.

This clone appeared a single time. This chain connects TRBV7-9 to TRBJ2-7, with TRBD1 matching 8 bases. CDR1 is SEHNR and CDR2 is FQNEAQ in the germline V gene (reference sequence). The J segment lost 3 bases and the V segment lost 3 bases, leaving 7 bases of the junction unmatched. The CDR3 spans 15 residues. The chain's CDR3 is CASSFPRQGRYEQYF. The DNA of the CDR3 is TGTGCCAGCAGCTTTCCCCGACAGGGGCGCTACGAGCAGTACTTC.